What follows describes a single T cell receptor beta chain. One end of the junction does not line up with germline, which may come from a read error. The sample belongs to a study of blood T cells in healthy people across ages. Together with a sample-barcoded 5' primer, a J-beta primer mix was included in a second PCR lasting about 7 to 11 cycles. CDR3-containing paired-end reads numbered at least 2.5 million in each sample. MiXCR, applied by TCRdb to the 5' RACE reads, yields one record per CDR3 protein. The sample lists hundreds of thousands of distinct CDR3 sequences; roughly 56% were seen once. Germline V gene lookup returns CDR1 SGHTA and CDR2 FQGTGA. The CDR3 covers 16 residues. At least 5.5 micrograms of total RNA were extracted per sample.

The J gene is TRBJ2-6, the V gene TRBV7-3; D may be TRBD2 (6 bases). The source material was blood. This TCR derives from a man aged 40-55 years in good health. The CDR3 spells CASSFNWDSGANVPTF. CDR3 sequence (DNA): TGTGCCAGCAGCTTTAACTGGGACTCTGGGGCCAACGTCCCGACTTTC.